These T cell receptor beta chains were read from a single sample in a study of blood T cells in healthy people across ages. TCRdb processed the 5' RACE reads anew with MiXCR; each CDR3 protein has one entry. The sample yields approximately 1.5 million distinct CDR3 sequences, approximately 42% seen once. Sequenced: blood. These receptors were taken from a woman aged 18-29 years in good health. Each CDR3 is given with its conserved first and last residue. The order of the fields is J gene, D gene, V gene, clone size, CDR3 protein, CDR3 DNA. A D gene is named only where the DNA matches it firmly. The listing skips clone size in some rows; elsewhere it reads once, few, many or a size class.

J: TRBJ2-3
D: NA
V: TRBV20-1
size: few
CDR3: CSARDPSLSTDTQYF
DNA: TGCAGTGCTAGAGATCCATCTCTAAGCACAGATACGCAGTATTTT

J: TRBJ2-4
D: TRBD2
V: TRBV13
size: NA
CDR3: CASGSGLAGNNIQYF
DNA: TGTGCCAGCGGCTCGGGACTAGCGGGAAATAACATTCAGTACTTC

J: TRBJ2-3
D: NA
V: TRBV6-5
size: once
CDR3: CASSDHSGVGQYF
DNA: TGTGCCAGTAGCGACCACTCTGGGGTCGGGCAGTATTTT

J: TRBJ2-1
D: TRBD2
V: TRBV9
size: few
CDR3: CASSPREGRDEQFF
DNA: TGTGCCAGCAGCCCACGGGAGGGGCGAGATGAGCAGTTCTTC

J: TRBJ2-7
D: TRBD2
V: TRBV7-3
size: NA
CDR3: CASSFGLAGMNEQYF
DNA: TGTGCCAGCAGCTTCGGGCTAGCGGGAATGAATGAGCAGTACTTC

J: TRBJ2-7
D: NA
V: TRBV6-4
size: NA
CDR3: CASSDSPTPVYEQYF
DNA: TGTGCCAGCAGTGACTCCCCGACACCAGTTTACGAGCAGTACTTC

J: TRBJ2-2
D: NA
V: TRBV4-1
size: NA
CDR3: CASSRILGTVNTGELFF
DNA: TGCGCCAGCAGCCGGATATTAGGGACGGTGAACACCGGGGAGCTGTTTTTT

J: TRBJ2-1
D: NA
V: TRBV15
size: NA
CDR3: CATSRDTGLGNEQFF
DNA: TGTGCCACCAGCAGAGATACAGGGTTGGGCAATGAGCAGTTCTTC

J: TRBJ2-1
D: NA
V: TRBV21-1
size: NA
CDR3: CASSKESRRQSSYNEQFF
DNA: TGTGCCAGCAGCAAAGAAAGTCGGCGGCAGAGCTCCTACAATGAGCAGTTCTTC

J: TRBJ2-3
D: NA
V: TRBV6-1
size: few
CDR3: CASRQGNTDTQYF
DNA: TGTGCCAGCAGACAGGGTAACACAGATACGCAGTATTTT

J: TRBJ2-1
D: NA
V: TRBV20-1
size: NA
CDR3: CSARVLHRAASYNEQFF
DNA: TGCAGTGCTAGAGTCCTACACAGGGCAGCCTCCTACAATGAGCAGTTCTTC

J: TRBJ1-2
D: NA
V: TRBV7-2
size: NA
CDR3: CASSPRFGLYGYTF
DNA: TGTGCCAGCAGCCCGAGGTTTGGGCTCTATGGCTACACCTTC

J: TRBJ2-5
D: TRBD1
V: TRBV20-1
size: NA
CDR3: CSARRAGGYNEQYF
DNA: TGCAGTGCTAGGAGGGCAGGGGGCTACAATGAGCAGTACTTC

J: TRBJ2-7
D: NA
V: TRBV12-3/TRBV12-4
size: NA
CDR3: CASRTTGSSEQYF
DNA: TGTGCCAGCAGAACAACAGGATCCTCCGAGCAGTACTTC

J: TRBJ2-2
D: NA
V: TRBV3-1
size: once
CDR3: CASSQLSGELFF
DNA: TGTGCCAGCAGCCAACTCTCCGGGGAGCTGTTTTTT

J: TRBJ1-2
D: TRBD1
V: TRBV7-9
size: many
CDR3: CAVPGQYYGYTF
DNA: TGTGCCGTCCCGGGACAGTACTATGGCTACACCTTC

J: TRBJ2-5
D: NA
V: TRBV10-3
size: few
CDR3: CAISSGQAEETQYF
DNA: TGTGCCATCAGTTCAGGTCAAGCGGAGGAGACCCAGTACTTC

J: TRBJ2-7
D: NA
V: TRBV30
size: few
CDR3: CAWGPRAGVYEQYF
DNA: TGTGCCTGGGGCCCACGAGCGGGTGTCTACGAGCAGTACTTC

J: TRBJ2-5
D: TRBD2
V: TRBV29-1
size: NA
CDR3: CSVVGTSGRNNEQYF
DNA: TGCAGCGTTGTAGGGACTAGCGGGAGGAACAATGAGCAGTACTTC

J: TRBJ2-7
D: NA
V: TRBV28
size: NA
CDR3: CASSWGFTYEQYF
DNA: TGTGCCAGCAGTTGGGGATTCACCTACGAGCAGTACTTC

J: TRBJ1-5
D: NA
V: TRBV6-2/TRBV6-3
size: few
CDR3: CASSYWGYQPQHF
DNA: TGTGCCAGCAGTTACTGGGGATATCAGCCCCAGCATTTT

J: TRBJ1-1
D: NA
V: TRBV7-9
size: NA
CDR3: CASRPPLGQNTEAFF
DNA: TGTGCCAGCAGACCACCCCTCGGACAGAACACTGAAGCTTTCTTT

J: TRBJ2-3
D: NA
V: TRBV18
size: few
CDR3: CASSPDWRDGGSWSTDTQYF
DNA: TGTGCCAGCTCACCAGATTGGCGGGACGGCGGTTCATGGAGCACAGATACGCAGTATTTT

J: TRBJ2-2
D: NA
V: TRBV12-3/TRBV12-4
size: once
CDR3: CASSPPSVNTGELFF
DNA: TGTGCCAGCAGTCCCCCTAGCGTGAACACCGGGGAGCTGTTTTTT

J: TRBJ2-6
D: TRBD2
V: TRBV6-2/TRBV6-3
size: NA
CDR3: CASNSGGSGANVLTF
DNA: TGTGCCAGCAATTCGGGGGGCTCTGGGGCCAACGTCCTGACTTTC

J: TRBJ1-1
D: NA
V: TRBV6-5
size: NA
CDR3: CASSYAQVNTEAFF
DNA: TGTGCCAGCAGTTACGCACAGGTTAACACTGAAGCTTTCTTT

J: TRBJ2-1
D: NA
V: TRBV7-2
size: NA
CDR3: CASSLAADLYNEQFF
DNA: TGTGCCAGCAGCTTAGCAGCAGACCTATACAATGAGCAGTTCTTC

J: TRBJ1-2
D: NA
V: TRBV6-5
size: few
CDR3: CASSYSIGAASDYGYTF
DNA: TGTGCCAGCAGTTACTCGATAGGGGCCGCCTCCGACTATGGCTACACCTTC

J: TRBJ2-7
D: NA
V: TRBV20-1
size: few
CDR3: CSARGRADYEQYF
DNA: TGCAGTGCTAGAGGGCGGGCGGACTACGAGCAGTACTTC

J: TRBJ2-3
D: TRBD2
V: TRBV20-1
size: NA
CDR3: CSARILSGSTDTQYF
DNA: TGCAGTGCCAGAATACTTAGCGGGAGCACAGATACGCAGTATTTT

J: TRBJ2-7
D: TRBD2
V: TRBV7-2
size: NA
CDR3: CASSLLRLAGVDEQYF
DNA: TGTGCCAGCAGCTTACTGCGACTAGCGGGAGTAGACGAGCAGTACTTC

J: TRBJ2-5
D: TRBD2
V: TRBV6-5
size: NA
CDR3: CASSSRLAGEEETQYF
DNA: TGTGCCAGCAGTTCTCGACTAGCGGGAGAGGAGGAGACCCAGTACTTC

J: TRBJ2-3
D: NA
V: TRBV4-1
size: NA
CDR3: CASSQPGSVDTQYF
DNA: TGCGCCAGCAGCCAACCAGGGAGCGTAGATACGCAGTATTTT

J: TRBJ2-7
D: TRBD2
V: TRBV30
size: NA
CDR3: CAWSVTSGNYEQYF
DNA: TGTGCCTGGAGTGTGACTAGCGGTAACTACGAGCAGTACTTC

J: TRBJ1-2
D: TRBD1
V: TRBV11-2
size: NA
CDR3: CASSFDRDDGYTF
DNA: TGTGCCAGCAGCTTCGACAGGGACGATGGCTACACCTTC

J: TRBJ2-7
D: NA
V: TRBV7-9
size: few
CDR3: CASSLMSSTGTQYF
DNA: TGTGCCAGCAGCTTAATGTCCAGTACGGGAACCCAGTACTTC

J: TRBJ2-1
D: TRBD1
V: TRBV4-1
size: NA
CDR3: CASSQPRRGQGYGNEQFF
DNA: TGCGCCAGCAGCCAACCCCGGAGAGGACAGGGCTACGGTAATGAGCAGTTCTTC

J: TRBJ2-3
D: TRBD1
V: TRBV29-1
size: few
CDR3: CSVPRDRGSDTQYF
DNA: TGCAGCGTCCCCCGGGACAGGGGATCGGATACGCAGTATTTT

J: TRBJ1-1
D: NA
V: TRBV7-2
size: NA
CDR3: CASSLGAAPEAFF
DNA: TGTGCCAGCAGCTTAGGAGCAGCCCCTGAAGCTTTCTTT

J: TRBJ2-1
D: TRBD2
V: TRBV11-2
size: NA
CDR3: CASSGLAGKYNEQFF
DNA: TGTGCCAGCAGTGGACTAGCGGGGAAATACAATGAGCAGTTCTTC

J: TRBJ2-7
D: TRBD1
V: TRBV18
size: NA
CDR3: CASSLPPGQTYEQYF
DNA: TGTGCCAGCTCACTTCCTCCGGGACAGACCTACGAGCAGTACTTC

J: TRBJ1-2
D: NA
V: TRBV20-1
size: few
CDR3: CSAEPDMARYGYTF
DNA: TGCAGTGCCGAACCGGACATGGCGCGGTATGGCTACACCTTC

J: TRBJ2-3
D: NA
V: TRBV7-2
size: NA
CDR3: CASSLVRARTDTQYF
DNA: TGTGCCAGCAGCTTAGTCAGGGCGAGGACAGATACGCAGTATTTT

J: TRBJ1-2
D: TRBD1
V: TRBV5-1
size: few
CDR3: CASSLDRGSNYGYTF
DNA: TGCGCCAGCAGCCTGGACAGGGGCTCTAACTATGGCTACACCTTC

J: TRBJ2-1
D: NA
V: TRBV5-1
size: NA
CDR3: CASSPVGLRASEQFF
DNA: TGCGCCAGCAGCCCCGTGGGCCTCAGGGCCAGTGAGCAGTTCTTC

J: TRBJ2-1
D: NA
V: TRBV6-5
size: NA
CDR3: CASSYPSPYNEQFF
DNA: TGTGCCAGCAGTTACCCTAGCCCCTACAATGAGCAGTTCTTC

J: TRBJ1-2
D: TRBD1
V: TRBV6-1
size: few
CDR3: CASLSYRGNYGYTF
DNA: TGTGCCAGCTTGTCCTACAGGGGTAACTATGGCTACACCTTC

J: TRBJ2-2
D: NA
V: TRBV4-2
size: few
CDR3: CASSQETGAATGELFF
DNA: TGTGCCAGCAGCCAAGAAACCGGGGCGGCCACCGGGGAGCTGTTTTTT

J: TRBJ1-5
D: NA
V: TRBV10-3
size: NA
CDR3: CASSPQGWQPQHF
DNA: TGTGCCAGCAGCCCACAGGGCTGGCAGCCCCAGCATTTT

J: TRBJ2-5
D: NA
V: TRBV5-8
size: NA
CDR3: CASSPGFKSETQYF
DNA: TGTGCCAGCAGCCCAGGGTTTAAGTCAGAGACCCAGTACTTC

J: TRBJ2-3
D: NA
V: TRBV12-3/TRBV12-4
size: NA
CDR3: CASSRRRGQGRLTDTQYF
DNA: TGTGCCAGCAGCCGACGGCGCGGGCAGGGGCGCCTCACAGATACGCAGTATTTT

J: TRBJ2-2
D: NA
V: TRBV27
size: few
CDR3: CASVAGQGTGELFF
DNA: TGTGCCAGTGTAGCGGGACAGGGCACCGGGGAGCTGTTTTTT

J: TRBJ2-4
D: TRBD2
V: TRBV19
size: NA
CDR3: CASSMVAGEHIQYF
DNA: TGTGCCAGTAGTATGGTAGCGGGGGAACACATTCAGTACTTC

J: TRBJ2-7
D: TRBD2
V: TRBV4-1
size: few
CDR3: CASSQDGGSGGIYEQYF
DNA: TGCGCCAGCAGCCAAGATGGAGGTAGCGGGGGAATCTACGAGCAGTACTTC

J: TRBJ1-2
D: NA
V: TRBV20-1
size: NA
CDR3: CSASPNAETNYGYTF
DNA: TGCAGTGCTAGCCCCAATGCGGAGACTAACTATGGCTACACCTTC

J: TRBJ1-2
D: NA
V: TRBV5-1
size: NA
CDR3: CASSFDTYGYTF
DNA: TGCGCCAGCAGCTTTGACACCTATGGCTACACCTTC

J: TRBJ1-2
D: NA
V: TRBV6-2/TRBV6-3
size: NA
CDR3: CATRTVYGYTF
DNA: TGTGCCACCCGGACAGTTTATGGCTACACCTTC

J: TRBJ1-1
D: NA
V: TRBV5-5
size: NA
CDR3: CASSAGAGTRNTEAFF
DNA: TGTGCCAGCAGCGCTGGGGCAGGGACCCGGAACACTGAAGCTTTCTTT

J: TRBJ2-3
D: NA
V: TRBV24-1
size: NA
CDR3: CATSDFGTATKSSTDTQYF
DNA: TGTGCCACCAGTGATTTTGGGACCGCCACTAAGTCTAGCACAGATACGCAGTATTTT